The next 30 T cell receptor beta chains were all read from a single sample in a study of T cells in Graves' hyperthyroidism and ophthalmopathy. Authors of the study amplified TCR beta CDR3 regions from RNA transcripts. First-round RT-PCR of the TCR CDR3 relied on the HTBI primer set. TCRdb ran MiXCR on the multiplex PCR reads and lists one entry per CDR3 protein. The table lists a few hundred thousand distinct CDR3 sequences, 14% of them singletons. The sequenced material came from blood. These receptors were obtained from a woman between 25 and 40 years old with Graves' ophthalmopathy.

In this sample, this clonotype turned up many times. The rearrangement joins TRBV18 to TRBJ2-7; 7 nucleotides match TRBD2. V lost 6 bases, J lost 6 bases, and 5 bases stayed unmatched. Germline CDR1 KGHSH, CDR2 LQKENI. This CDR3 region has 12 residues. The CDR3 spells CASSPTGGEQYF. Written as DNA, the CDR3 is TGTGCCAGCTCGCCTACGGGGGGCGAGCAGTACTTC.

This clonotype was seen only a few times. The rearrangement links TRBV6-5 to TRBJ1-1; D might be TRBD1 (6 bases). This CDR3 comprises 15 residues. From germline, CDR1 is MNHEY and CDR2 SVGAGI. V was shortened by 1 base and J by 2 bases, with 11 bases between the two germline ends. The CDR3 nucleotides read TGTGCCAGCAGTTACTTTGGGGGCGTTAACACTGAAGCTTTCTTT. It translates to CASSYFGGVNTEAFF.

This clonotype has a count of ten or more. J is TRBJ2-2 and V is TRBV24-1, with unresolved D. Germline CDR1 and CDR2: KGHDR and SFDVKD. V shed 3 bases and J shed 4 bases, with 8 bases lying between them. The CDR3 is 14 residues long. The CDR3 protein is CATSDGRRTGELFF. CDR3 sequence (DNA): TGTGCCACCAGTGATGGGCGCCGCACCGGGGAGCTGTTTTTT.

This clonotype showed up many times. This chain connects TRBV11-2 to TRBJ1-3; 7 bases align to TRBD1. CDR3 size: 17 residues. The J segment lost 0 bases and the V segment lost 3 bases, leaving 8 bases of the junction unmatched. From germline, CDR1 is SGHAT and CDR2 FQNNGV. The CDR3 region is CASSLPGQQSSGNTIYF. In DNA, the CDR3 is TGTGCCAGCAGCTTGCCGGGACAGCAAAGCTCTGGAAACACCATATATTTT.

This clonotype was seen at least ten times. The chain links TRBV12-3 or TRBV12-4 to TRBJ2-2; no clear D. The CDR3 covers 14 residues. The germline V and J ends were trimmed by 3 bases and 7 bases, with 12 bases remaining between them. DNA of the CDR3: TGTGCCAGCAGTTTGGGAAAATGGGGCGGGGAGCTGTTTTTT. Protein product: CASSLGKWGGELFF.

The chain joins TRBV11-2 to TRBJ2-3; the match to TRBD2 covers 12 bases. The V segment lost 4 bases and the J segment 4 bases; nucleotides outside the gene matches: 6. The CDR3 length is 16 residues. From germline, CDR1 is SGHAT and CDR2 FQNNGV. The CDR3 protein is CASSSRLAGVADTQYF. The DNA of the CDR3 is TGTGCCAGCAGCTCCCGACTAGCGGGGGTGGCAGATACGCAGTATTTT.

V gene TRBV7-9 combines with J gene TRBJ2-3; D is possibly TRBD1 (6 bases). CDR3 length equals 15 residues. Between the trimmed V and J ends, which lost 1 base and 2 bases, there was a span of 10 bases. Germline V gives CDR1 SEHNR, CDR2 FQNEAQ (reference sequence). This CDR3 is CASSLDQGFTDTQYF. The CDR3 coding sequence is TGTGCCAGCAGCTTAGATCAGGGGTTCACAGATACGCAGTATTTT. The variable domain in full, with the rest retrieved from reference TRBV7-9 and TRBJ2-3, is DTGVSQNPRHKITKRGQNVTFRCDPISEHNRLYWYRQTLGQGPEFLTYFQNEAQLEKSRLLSDRFSAERPKGSFSTLEIQRTEQGDSAMYLCASSLDQGFTDTQYFGPGTRLTVL.

This clonotype was counted at least ten times. The chain uses TRBV5-1 and TRBJ2-3, with D possibly being TRBD1 (5 bases). The CDR3 totals 16 residues. The V gene's germline CDR1 is SGHRS and CDR2 YFSETQ. The V end lost 4 bases, the J end lost 2 bases, and 17 bases lay between the germline ends. The CDR3 sequence is CASSKTDKGITDTQYF. The CDR3 DNA sequence: TGCGCCAGCAGCAAGACGGACAAAGGTATCACAGATACGCAGTATTTT.

In this sample, this clonotype turned up many times. V is TRBV11-2 and J is TRBJ2-1, with D perhaps TRBD1 (5 bases). The CDR3 totals 14 residues. Germline V gene sequence: CDR1 SGHAT, CDR2 FQNNGV. V lost 7 bases and J 3 bases, leaving 13 bases between the germline ends. The CDR3 here is CASTLTQGYNEQFF. The CDR3 coding sequence is TGTGCCAGCACCCTAACCCAGGGCTACAATGAGCAGTTCTTC.

This clonotype was observed at least ten times. The chain links TRBV11-2 to TRBJ2-3; 9 bases align to TRBD2. Trimming cost V 2 bases and J 2 bases; bases outside gene matches: 8. From germline, CDR1 is SGHAT and CDR2 FQNNGV. The CDR3 covers 17 residues. DNA of the CDR3: TGTGCCAGCAGCTTATCGAATCGACTAGCGGTCACAGATACGCAGTATTTT. Its protein is CASSLSNRLAVTDTQYF.

This clonotype was counted at least ten times. The V call is TRBV20-1, the J call TRBJ1-6; TRBD1 might be the D (6 bases). V shed 3 bases and J shed 9 bases, with 27 bases lying between them. The germline gives CDR1 DFQATT, CDR2 SNEGSKA (reference sequence). This CDR3 comprises 18 residues. CDR3 sequence: CSASTPAGGAGRSSPLHF. In nucleotides, the CDR3 is TGCAGTGCTAGTACACCTGCGGGGGGGGCAGGAAGGAGTTCACCCCTCCACTTT.

This clonotype was recorded at least ten times. The chain combines TRBV24-1 with TRBJ2-1; TRBD2 matches 15 bases. CDR1 and CDR2 from the germline V gene are KGHDR and SFDVKD. Trimming took 1 base from V and 1 from J; bases not matched to a gene: 19. The CDR3 is 24 amino acids. CDR3 sequence: CATSDFRGLAGGPTGLRSYNEQFF. As DNA, the CDR3 is TGTGCCACCAGTGATTTTAGGGGACTAGCGGGGGGACCGACGGGCTTGAGATCCTACAATGAGCAGTTCTTC.

This clonotype appeared many times. The rearrangement links TRBV7-8 to TRBJ2-7; D is perhaps TRBD1 (6 bases). Germline values: CDR1 SGHVS, CDR2 FQNEAQ. The V end was cut by 1 base, the J end by 5 bases, with 21 bases between. This CDR3 is built from 17 residues. As DNA, the CDR3 is TGTGCCAGCAGCTTAGTTTTTTTAGACAGGCGTACGAACGAGCAGTACTTC. Residues: CASSLVFLDRRTNEQYF.

This clonotype was counted ten times or more. This sequence joins TRBV6-1 and TRBJ1-5; weak D call: TRBD1 (5 bases). V lost 4 bases and J 6 bases, leaving 16 bases between the germline ends. The CDR3 runs to 15 residues. In germline, CDR1 is MNHNS, CDR2 SASEGT. CDR3 sequence (DNA): TGTGCCAGCAGTGCGGGACCTTTGGCGGCTCAGCCCCAGCATTTT. Amino acids: CASSAGPLAAQPQHF.

This clonotype was picked up many times. The chain carries TRBV29-1 and TRBJ1-1; D ambiguous. Germline CDR1 is SQVTM and CDR2 is ANQGSEA. The CDR3 is made up of 14 amino acids. Trimming shortened V by 6 bases and J by 0 bases, and 14 bases separated the two germline ends. CDR3 in DNA: TGCAGCGTCACCATGGGGTTTCTGAACACTGAAGCTTTCTTT. This codes for CSVTMGFLNTEAFF. The full variable domain, with the rest looked up from reference TRBV29-1 and TRBJ1-1, is SAVISQKPSRDICQRGTSLTIQCQVDSQVTMMFWYRQQPGQSLTLIATANQGSEATYESGFVIDKFPISRPNLTFSTLTVSNMSPEDSSIYLCSVTMGFLNTEAFFGQGTRLTVV.

The table lists this clonotype with a few counts. The rearrangement joins TRBV19 to TRBJ2-7; 8 bases are a match to TRBD2. Germline lookup yields CDR1 LNHDA and CDR2 SQIVND (reference sequence). Trimming at V came to 3 bases and at J to 3 bases, leaving 7 bases not matched to a gene. The CDR3 totals 15 residues. DNA for the CDR3: TGTGCCAGTAGTATTTCAGCGGGGGACCTCTACGAGCAGTACTTC. Its protein is CASSISAGDLYEQYF.

The chain employs TRBV6-1 and TRBJ2-5, with D hard to call. This CDR3 region has 11 residues. Trimming took off 8 bases at V and 5 bases at J, with 9 bases between the two ends. Germline lookup yields CDR1 MNHNS and CDR2 SASEGT. CDR3 DNA: TGTGCCAGCGAAGACGAGGAGACCCAGTACTTC. Translating it yields CASEDEETQYF.

The rearrangement links TRBV19 to TRBJ2-2, with a tentative D call TRBD1 (5 bases). This CDR3 contains 15 residues. Germline CDR1 reads LNHDA; CDR2 reads SQIVND (reference sequence). The V end was cut by 1 base, the J end by 2 bases, with 8 bases between. CDR3 DNA sequence: TGTGCCAGTAGTATAGTAGGGGAAAACACCGGGGAGCTGTTTTTT. Encoded protein: CASSIVGENTGELFF.

This clonotype was seen at least ten times. This chain links TRBV10-2 with TRBJ1-2, with D possibly TRBD1 on 6 matching bases. Germline CDR1 reads WSHSY; CDR2 reads SAAADI. With 6 bases removed from V and 4 bases from J, the gap between germline ends came to 12 bases. CDR3 length equals 13 residues. As DNA, the CDR3 is TGCGCCAGCAGGACAGGAGACATCTATGGCTACACCTTC. This encodes CASRTGDIYGYTF.

This clonotype has ten or more counts. The V call is TRBV20-1, the J call TRBJ2-3, with D possibly TRBD2 on 5 matching bases. This CDR3 is 11 amino acids long. Trimming took off 7 bases at V and 5 bases at J, with 10 bases between the two ends. Germline CDR1 and CDR2: DFQATT and SNEGSKA (reference sequence). The CDR3 sequence is CSVEEVDTQYF. Written as DNA, the CDR3 is TGCAGTGTGGAGGAAGTAGATACGCAGTATTTT.

In this sample, this clonotype turned up many times. This chain joins TRBV5-1 and TRBJ1-5; TRBD1 matches 7 bases. This CDR3 contains 14 residues. The J segment lost 7 bases and the V segment lost 0 bases, leaving 4 bases of the junction unmatched. Germline-derived CDR1 and CDR2 are SGHRS and YFSETQ. CDR3 in amino acids: CASSLEGAGQPQHF. CDR3 in DNA: TGCGCCAGCAGCTTGGAGGGGGCGGGACAGCCCCAGCATTTT.

This clonotype occurred many times. The V call is TRBV20-1, the J call TRBJ2-7, with D perhaps TRBD1 or TRBD2 (5 bases each). Trimming removed 6 bases from V and 1 base from J, with 16 bases in between. Germline CDR1 and CDR2: DFQATT and SNEGSKA (reference sequence). This CDR3 is built from 14 residues. For the CDR3, the DNA is TGCAGTGCCGAACGCCGGGACGGTTCCTACGAGCAGTACTTC. This gives the protein CSAERRDGSYEQYF.

This clonotype appeared a few times. The gene calls are TRBV19 and TRBJ2-1, with 8 positions matching TRBD2. Germline values: CDR1 LNHDA, CDR2 SQIVND (reference sequence). The CDR3 sequence is 15 residues long. V was pared by 5 bases and J by 3 bases, with 6 bases of the junction left unmatched. The CDR3 DNA is TGTGCCAGTAGTGTACTAGCGGAACACTACAATGAGCAGTTCTTC. Translating gives CASSVLAEHYNEQFF. Looking up the rest from reference TRBV19 and TRBJ2-1 gives the full variable domain: DGGITQSPKYLFRKEGQNVTLSCEQNLNHDAMYWYRQDPGQGLRLIYYSQIVNDFQKGDIAEGYSVSREKKESFPLTVTSAQKNPTAFYLCASSVLAEHYNEQFFGPGTRLTVL.

This clonotype was counted ten times or more. The rearrangement joins TRBV4-1 to TRBJ2-7; D perhaps matches TRBD2 (5 bases). The CDR3 is 16 residues long. Germline CDR1 is MGHRA and CDR2 is YSYEKL. The V and J ends lost 0 bases and 0 bases respectively, with 12 bases between them. CDR3: CASSQDPGSSSYEQYF. The CDR3 coding sequence is TGCGCCAGCAGCCAAGACCCGGGGTCCAGCTCCTACGAGCAGTACTTC.

As to this clonotype: A read error may be the cause here, since a much bigger clone is one base away. V is TRBV20-1 and J is TRBJ2-4; TRBD2 is a possible D gene (7 bases). Germline-derived CDR1 and CDR2 are DFQATT and SNEGSKA (reference sequence). The CDR3 length is 16 residues. The CDR3 region has the DNA TGCAATGCTAGAGATAGAGACGGGGGGCCCAAAAACATTCAGTACTTC. Encoded protein: CNARDRDGGPKNIQYF.

CDR3: CASSCLSGRGIGGYTF. The CDR3 bases are TGTGCCAGCAGCTGCTTATCGGGCAGGGGAATTGGAGGCTACACCTTC. The chain combines TRBV13 with TRBJ1-2; possible D gene TRBD1, 6 bases. The CDR3 is 16 residues long. Germline V CDR1 and CDR2: PRHDT, FYEKMQ (reference sequence). V gave up 4 bases and J gave up 8 bases, with 23 bases separating them.

This chain uses TRBV19 with TRBJ1-2, with a possible D match to TRBD1 (6 bases). Deletions cut 4 bases from V and 5 bases from J, with 14 bases between. Germline V CDR1 and CDR2: LNHDA, SQIVND (reference sequence). This CDR3 region has 14 residues. CDR3 sequence: CASSTGGEMYGYTF. The CDR3 coding sequence is TGTGCCAGTAGTACGGGGGGCGAAATGTATGGCTACACCTTC.

This clonotype has at least ten counts. The chain recombines TRBV3-1 with TRBJ1-6; possible D gene TRBD1, 5 bases. The CDR3 is made up of 12 amino acids. Germline CDR1 reads LGHDT; CDR2 reads YNNKEL (reference sequence). V lost 6 bases to trimming and J lost 6 bases, with 6 bases between them. DNA of the CDR3: TGTGCCAGCAGTGACAGTAATTCACCCCTCCACTTT. It yields the protein CASSDSNSPLHF.

This clonotype was counted ten times or more. CDR3 sequence: CASTAGPNQPQHF. In DNA, the CDR3 is TGTGCCAGCACAGCAGGCCCCAATCAGCCCCAGCATTTT. This chain uses TRBV27 with TRBJ1-5; D not certain. This CDR3 spans 13 amino acids. V lost 7 bases and J lost 3, with 10 bases in between. From germline, CDR1 is MNHEY and CDR2 SMNVEV (reference sequence).

In this sample, this clonotype turned up many times. The chain links TRBV10-3 to TRBJ2-2; 8 nucleotides align to TRBD2. CDR1 is ENHRY and CDR2 is SYGVKD in the germline V gene. This CDR3 is built from 14 residues. V gave up 8 bases and J gave up 4 bases; unmatched junction bases: 6. The CDR3 is CAIGGLGSTGELFF. In nucleotides, the CDR3 is TGTGCCATCGGGGGACTAGGATCCACCGGGGAGCTGTTTTTT.